The sequence of this T cell receptor (beta chain) was determined in a study of shared clonotypes between healthy human individuals. As for the study in general: Per donor, CD8 memory used one plate, CD8 naive used two, CD4 memory used three and CD4 naive used three.

In the study's own analysis: From ImmunoSEQ came sequences covering only the junction and carrying no quality scores, so filtering differed. Repertoires were generated with immunoSEQ multiplex PCR, while TCRdb's copy carries only in-frame clones and drops some. That table is the source of V, J and clone size, and D and trimming were worked out from the DNA. The data hold about 510,000 clones, with 95% to 97% observed a single time. In regard to this clone: Its antigen is currently unknown.

Study-level results: What naive subsets generally showed was a larger estimated richness than memory subsets showed. Unshared clonotypes carried lower generation probabilities than those common to all four donors.

Germline lookup yields CDR1 MDHEN and CDR2 SYDVKM. Deletions cut 8 bases from V and 3 bases from J, with 10 bases between. The CDR3 totals 13 residues. The clonotype comes from a woman aged 30 to 39 in good health. The sequenced sample was naive CD4+ T cells sorted from blood. Subset indicated: CD45RA+ positively selected. The chain combines TRBV28 with TRBJ1-4; a weak D match, TRBD1 (5 bases). As DNA, the CDR3 is TGTGCCAGCGGGGGGGGAGCTAATGAAAAACTGTTTTTT. As protein: CASGGGANEKLFF.